The T cell receptor (beta chain) described here comes from a study of blood T cell repertoires in COVID-19 (dated by TCRdb to the early 2020s). Regarding the study in general: Collaborator samples came from the United States, Italy and Spain and covered acute and convalescent phases of COVID-19. Samples were obtained from the ongoing ImmuneRACE study (first 160 participants) and from over 1,000 subjects provided by 6 global collaborators. Sample metadata almost always included a de-identified subject ID, COVID-19 status, age in years and sex. The prospective study material was composed of cDNA or gDNA derived from T cells, B-cell-depleted T cells, or PBMCs. The dataset comprised deeply sampled blood TCRbeta repertoires from subjects exposed to, actively infected with, or recovered from COVID-19. The repertoires were released in a freely available public database intended as a resource for research on the immune response to SARS-CoV-2. Where available, HLA class I and class II types were taken from metadata supplied by the sample provider and were not determined by assay-based typing.

The trim is 1 base for V and 0 bases for J, with a gap of 13 bases between the germline ends. The CDR3 covers 17 residues, taking in both the cysteine and the phenylalanine. The CDR3 DNA has 51 bases and is translated from base 1. As encoded in the germline V gene, CDR1 is SGHTA while CDR2 is FQGNSA. The collaborating institutions used their own protocols to collect whole blood in K2EDTA tubes. For TCRbeta analysis, collaborators shipped samples as frozen whole blood, isolated PBMCs, or DNA extracted from either of those sample types. TCRbeta CDR3 regions were amplified from genomic DNA using the immunoSEQ Assay, a bias-controlled multiplex PCR. As for how the authors treated the data: Within the assay, amplification of reference gene primers was used to estimate how many nucleated cells each sample contained. To quantify the absolute abundance of each unique TCRbeta CDR3 rearrangement, sequence reads were collapsed and filtered. For each sample, productive Simpson clonality was calculated as the square root of Simpson's diversity index over productive rearrangements. As stored in TCRdb, this immuneACCESS dataset retains in-frame rearrangements with V and J assigned. A fraction of the clones does not appear; measured against another copy, unresolved V genes explain less than half of the discrepancy, and the remainder lacks a known reason. The DNA gave D and trimming, while V, J and clone size come from that table. The sample records 180,000 or so clones, 76% of which are singletons. Jointly, the top ten make up roughly 8.7% of the sample.

General study outcomes and caveats: How much clinical and demographic metadata was included differed by source and by participant, and the metadata was provided uncurated.

Of note for this clone: Its binding antigen is unknown. No base-level quality is on record; no much larger clone is a single base apart.

The sequence was collected from a woman in her forties or fifties with active or convalescent COVID-19. The sequencing input was peripheral blood. The V and J genes are TRBV7-2 and TRBJ2-1; tentative D gene TRBD2, with 6 bases matching. Here the CDR3 is given as CASSLGGTTSSYNEQFF. The DNA reads TGTGCCAGCAGCTTAGGGGGGACGACTAGCTCCTACAATGAGCAGTTCTTC.